This TCR beta chain was captured in a study of shared clonotypes between healthy human individuals. This clone has more than one count but fewer than ten. CDR1 and CDR2 from the germline V gene are SGHRS and YFSETQ. The length of the CDR3 is 14 residues. V lost 1 base and J lost 3; bases outside the gene matches: 1. Libraries were prepared by immunoSEQ multiplex PCR; TCRdb keeps only in-frame clonotypes and omits some of them. The table shows 450,000 to 500,000 clones, with over 70% occurring only once. Sequenced: PBMCs. This chain connects TRBV5-1 to TRBJ1-3; 7 bases fit TRBD1. The sequence was collected from a woman aged 35 to 49 in good health. Some clones in this sample may be carry-over from other donors' samples. CDR3 residues: CASSLTGVGNTIYF. The CDR3 nucleotides are TGCGCCAGCAGCTTGACAGGGGTTGGAAACACCATATATTTT.